This passage covers 12 T cell receptor beta chains from one sample sequenced in a study of shared clonotypes between healthy human individuals. TCRdb keeps only in-frame clones here, not all; method: immunoSEQ multiplex PCR. This table holds about 1.5 million clones, around 97% found once. The sequenced sample consisted of naive CD4+ T cells sorted from blood. As to subset: CD45RA+ positively selected. The receptor set was obtained from a man aged 30 to 39 in good health.

The V gene is TRBV7-2, the J gene TRBJ2-3; D is uncertain. The CDR3 sequence is 13 residues long. CDR1 SGHTA and CDR2 FQGNSA come from the germline V gene. Trimming stripped 5 bases from V and 4 bases from J, with 10 bases between. The CDR3 sequence is CASSRTRPDTQYF. The CDR3 region has the DNA TGTGCCAGCAGCCGTACGAGGCCAGATACGCAGTATTTT.

This chain links TRBV5-1 with TRBJ2-1, with D unresolved. Germline CDR1 reads SGHRS; CDR2 reads YFSETQ. The CDR3 is 13 residues long. V lost 2 bases to trimming and J lost 5 bases, with 8 bases between them. CDR3 in amino acids: CASSLMGDNEQFF. In DNA, the CDR3 is TGCGCCAGCAGCTTAATGGGCGACAATGAGCAGTTCTTC. Full variable domain (rest looked up from reference TRBV5-1 and TRBJ2-1): KAGVTQTPRYLIKTRGQQVTLSCSPISGHRSVSWYQQTPGQGLQFLFEYFSETQRNKGNFPGRFSGRQFSNSRSEMNVSTLELGDSALYLCASSLMGDNEQFFGPGTRLTVL.

The chain links TRBV29-1 to TRBJ2-1; 14 bases match TRBD2. CDR1 and CDR2 (germline): SQVTM, ANQGSEA. The CDR3 consists of 18 residues. V shed 3 bases, J shed 7 bases, and the junction held 14 bases outside the gene matches. The CDR3 is CSVDRLAGGLGVRNEQFF. CDR3 nucleotides: TGCAGCGTTGACCGACTAGCGGGAGGGCTCGGGGTACGGAATGAGCAGTTCTTC.

The chain uses TRBV5-5 and TRBJ1-1; D unclear. Germline V gene data show CDR1 as SGHKS and CDR2 as YYEKEE (reference sequence). The V end was cut by 0 bases, the J end by 3 bases, with 6 bases between. The length of the CDR3 is 13 residues. This CDR3 reads CASSLVDDTEAFF. CDR3 DNA: TGTGCCAGCAGCTTGGTAGACGACACTGAAGCTTTCTTT. Together with reference TRBV5-5 and TRBJ1-1, the CDR3 gives the full variable domain: DAGVTQSPTHLIKTRGQQVTLRCSPISGHKSVSWYQQVLGQGPQFIFQYYEKEERGRGNFPDRFSARQFPNYSSELNVNALLLGDSALYLCASSLVDDTEAFFGQGTRLTVV.

The V and J genes are TRBV5-4 and TRBJ2-7; 11 nucleotides match TRBD1. The length of the CDR3 is 18 residues. V shed 1 base and J 3 bases; nucleotides not matched to a gene: 12. Per the germline V gene, CDR1 is SGHNT and CDR2 is YYREEE (reference sequence). The CDR3 here is CASSLPGQGTGGLYEQYF. As DNA, the CDR3 is TGTGCCAGCAGCTTGCCTGGGCAGGGGACAGGGGGGCTCTACGAGCAGTACTTC.

The chain carries TRBV28 and TRBJ1-1; TRBD1 might be the D (5 bases). V gave up 4 bases and J gave up 1 base, with 19 bases separating them. This CDR3 is built from 17 residues. Germline V gene data show CDR1 as MDHEN and CDR2 as SYDVKM. This chain's CDR3 is CASSSPRGRAANTEAFF. DNA for the CDR3: TGTGCCAGCAGTTCACCGCGTGGCAGGGCGGCGAACACTGAAGCTTTCTTT.

The rearrangement uses TRBV7-8 and TRBJ1-5; 11 nucleotides align to TRBD1. The CDR3 runs 16 residues. Germline assignment: CDR1 SGHVS and CDR2 FQNEAQ. Losses at the gene ends were 5 bases for V and 7 bases for J; bases not matched to a gene: 10. DNA of the CDR3: TGTGCCAGCAGCCCGTCCGGGACAGGGGGAAAACAGCCCCAGCATTTT. Its protein is CASSPSGTGGKQPQHF.

The CDR3 loop is CASSQTIGVYNEQFF. CDR3 bases: TGTGCCAGCAGCCAAACTATCGGGGTCTACAATGAGCAGTTCTTC. The chain combines TRBV14 with TRBJ2-1; D might be TRBD2 (5 bases). This CDR3 comprises 15 residues. CDR1 SGHDN and CDR2 FVKESK come from the germline V gene. V lost 2 bases, J lost 3 bases, and 11 bases lay in between.

This chain connects TRBV28 to TRBJ2-7; D gene unclear. There are 12 residues in the CDR3. Trimming removed 3 bases from V and 7 bases from J, with 10 bases in between. Germline V gene lookup returns CDR1 MDHEN and CDR2 SYDVKM. In nucleotides, the CDR3 is TGTGCCAGCAGTTTGTCACGTTGGGAGCAGTACTTC. Translating gives CASSLSRWEQYF. The whole variable domain, filled in from reference TRBV28 and TRBJ2-7, reads DVKVTQSSRYLVKRTGEKVFLECVQDMDHENMFWYRQDPGLGLRLIYFSYDVKMKEKGDIPEGYSVSREKKERFSLILESASTNQTSMYLCASSLSRWEQYFGPGTRLTVT.

The V gene is TRBV19, the J gene TRBJ1-2; 8 bases are shared with TRBD1. The V gene end was trimmed by 7 bases and the J gene end by 6 bases; junction bases not matched to a gene: 7. The germline CDR1 and CDR2 sequences are LNHDA and SQIVND (reference sequence). The CDR3 loop spans 13 amino acids. The DNA of the CDR3 is TGTGCCAGTATCCGACAGGGGACCAATGGCTACACCTTC. Translated: CASIRQGTNGYTF. The full variable domain, in which reference TRBV19 and TRBJ1-2 provide the parts outside the CDR3, is DGGITQSPKYLFRKEGQNVTLSCEQNLNHDAMYWYRQDPGQGLRLIYYSQIVNDFQKGDIAEGYSVSREKKESFPLTVTSAQKNPTAFYLCASIRQGTNGYTFGSGTRLTVV.

The chain combines TRBV6-6 with TRBJ2-7; no firm D call. The V end was cut by 7 bases, the J end by 2 bases, with 15 bases between. Germline V lookup: CDR1 MNHNY, CDR2 SVGAGI (reference sequence). The CDR3 is 14 amino acids. CDR3 sequence: CASTLADGTYEQYF. The DNA for the CDR3 is TGTGCCAGCACCCTCGCGGACGGAACCTACGAGCAGTACTTC.

Points on this clone: The sample has other DNA sequences that encode this CDR3 too. The rearrangement uses TRBV29-1 and TRBJ2-3; 9 bases line up with TRBD1. The V gene end was trimmed by 4 bases and the J gene end by 1 base; junction bases not matched to a gene: 0. CDR1 and CDR2 from the germline V gene are SQVTM and ANQGSEA. This CDR3 is 13 amino acids long. CDR3 sequence (DNA): TGCAGCGTTGGGACAGGGGGCACAGATACGCAGTATTTT. Translated, it gives CSVGTGGTDTQYF.